The 32 T cell receptor beta chains in this list originate from one sample, sequenced in a study of cytomegalovirus exposure and HLA in healthy donors. Primers: 60 Vbeta forward and 13 Jbeta reverse. The protocol was immunoSEQ multiplex PCR, while the TCRdb copy is restricted to in-frame clones and leaves out a portion. This table holds about 150,000 clones, more than 70% found once. Source material: PBMCs. These receptors were collected from a woman aged 35 to 49 in good health and CMV-seronegative.

Only one count was recorded for this clone. This chain connects TRBV19 to TRBJ2-1, with D maybe TRBD2 (5 bases). Trimming left V 10 bases short and J 3 bases short, with 13 bases between. This CDR3 contains 13 residues. The germline gives CDR1 LNHDA, CDR2 SQIVND (reference sequence). CDR3 in DNA: TGTGCCACCCACGGACTGATCTACAATGAGCAGTTCTTC. This translates into CATHGLIYNEQFF.

This rearrangement joins TRBV4-1 to TRBJ1-1; 8 bases are shared with TRBD1. Looked up from germline, CDR1 is MGHRA and CDR2 is YSYEKL. V was clipped by 1 base and J by 4 bases; unmatched bases: 11. CDR3 length equals 17 residues. CDR3 in amino acids: CASSQGWTGRRSTEAFF. CDR3 DNA sequence: TGCGCCAGCAGCCAAGGATGGACAGGGAGACGGAGCACTGAAGCTTTCTTT.

In its sample, this clone was seen a few times. The chain links TRBV12-5 to TRBJ2-1; perhaps TRBD1 as D (6 bases). Trimming left V 5 bases short and J 9 bases short, with 32 bases between. Per germline, CDR1 LGHNT and CDR2 FRNRAP. The CDR3 is 19 amino acids. The CDR3 bases are TGTGCTAGTGGTCCCCGAGAGCCCCACGCGGCAGGGGAAGTAGGTGAGCAGTTCTTC. The encoded protein is CASGPREPHAAGEVGEQFF.

The V gene is TRBV6-6, the J gene TRBJ1-6; D remains ambiguous. CDR1 is MNHNY and CDR2 is SVGAGI in the germline V gene (reference sequence). The CDR3 has 14 amino acids. The V and J ends lost 4 bases and 4 bases respectively, with 8 bases between them. The DNA of the CDR3 is TGTGCCAGCAGTTTGACAAGTTATAATTCACCCCTCCACTTT. Translating it yields CASSLTSYNSPLHF.

The rearrangement links TRBV5-8 to TRBJ2-1, with a tentative D call TRBD2 (5 bases). The germline V gene has CDR1 SGHTS and CDR2 YDEGEE. The CDR3 spans 14 residues. V was cut by 1 base and J by 5 bases, with 10 bases left in between. In nucleotides, the CDR3 is TGTGCCAGCAGCTTGTGGGAGAGAGACAATGAGCAGTTCTTC. Translation gives CASSLWERDNEQFF.

The chain combines TRBV12-5 with TRBJ1-3; D might be TRBD1 (6 bases). The V gene lost 2 bases and the J gene lost 0 bases, with 8 bases spanning the gap. This CDR3 spans 15 amino acids. Germline loops: CDR1 LGHNT, CDR2 FRNRAP. The CDR3 loop reads CASGLTDSSGNTIYF. As DNA, the CDR3 is TGTGCTAGTGGTTTGACGGACAGCTCTGGAAACACCATATATTTT.

The V gene is TRBV4-1, the J gene TRBJ2-1; D is uncertain. CDR1 MGHRA and CDR2 YSYEKL come from the germline V gene. V gave up 0 bases and J gave up 10 bases, with 7 bases separating them. The length of the CDR3 is 12 residues. DNA of the CDR3: TGCGCCAGCAGCCAAGATCAACGGGAGCAGTTCTTC. This sequence encodes CASSQDQREQFF.

This chain links TRBV19 with TRBJ2-3; 7 bases agree with TRBD2. In germline, CDR1 is LNHDA, CDR2 SQIVND (reference sequence). This CDR3 is 15 amino acids long. V trimming: 3 bases; J trimming: 3 bases; junction bases outside the gene matches: 6. The CDR3 loop is CASSMGGRTTDTQYF. DNA of the CDR3: TGTGCCAGTAGTATGGGCGGGAGAACAACAGATACGCAGTATTTT.

The rearrangement uses TRBV28 and TRBJ2-7, with D maybe TRBD1 (5 bases). CDR1 is MDHEN and CDR2 is SYDVKM in the germline V gene. Trimming cost V 2 bases and J 6 bases, with 11 bases left between them. This CDR3 spans 13 amino acids. CDR3 bases: TGTGCCAGCAGTTTAGGGGCAGTCGGCGAGCAGTACTTC. This translates into CASSLGAVGEQYF.

As DNA, the CDR3 is TGCGCCAGCAGCTGGACAGGGAATGAGCAGTTCTTC. Its protein product is CASSWTGNEQFF. The gene calls are TRBV5-1 and TRBJ2-1, with 8 bases aligning to TRBD1. J was trimmed by 7 bases and V by 3 bases; bases with no gene match: 0. Germline CDR1 reads SGHRS; CDR2 reads YFSETQ. This CDR3 is built from 12 residues. The complete variable domain, with remaining parts taken from reference TRBV5-1 and TRBJ2-1, reads KAGVTQTPRYLIKTRGQQVTLSCSPISGHRSVSWYQQTPGQGLQFLFEYFSETQRNKGNFPGRFSGRQFSNSRSEMNVSTLELGDSALYLCASSWTGNEQFFGPGTRLTVL.

This clone has more than one count but fewer than ten. The rearrangement joins TRBV5-1 to TRBJ1-4, with 7 positions matching TRBD1. Germline V CDR1 and CDR2: SGHRS, YFSETQ. This CDR3 comprises 14 residues. V was clipped by 3 bases and J by 3 bases; unmatched bases: 2. Written as DNA, the CDR3 is TGCGCCAGCAGCTCGGGACAGCCTAATGAAAAACTGTTTTTT. It is translated as CASSSGQPNEKLFF.

This chain joins TRBV27 and TRBJ2-3; unclear D gene. Germline lookup yields CDR1 MNHEY and CDR2 SMNVEV (reference sequence). V was shortened by 5 bases and J by 2 bases, with 17 bases between the two germline ends. CDR3 length: 16 residues. The CDR3 sequence is CASSPLTPPYTDTQYF. The CDR3 nucleotides read TGTGCCAGCAGTCCCCTGACTCCCCCCTACACAGATACGCAGTATTTT.

The chain recombines TRBV11-2 with TRBJ2-1; 8 positions agree with TRBD2. Germline values: CDR1 SGHAT, CDR2 FQNNGV. The CDR3 has 15 residues. The J segment lost 4 bases and the V segment lost 5 bases, leaving 7 bases of the junction unmatched. CDR3 in DNA: TGTGCCAGCAGCACAGAGCGGGGGAAATACAATGAGCAGTTCTTC. Protein sequence: CASSTERGKYNEQFF.

This clone was found a few times. The CDR3 loop reads CASSLGGQWAGDSPLHF. The CDR3 DNA follows: TGTGCCAGCAGCTTGGGGGGACAGTGGGCCGGGGATTCACCCCTCCACTTT. V gene TRBV5-8 combines with J gene TRBJ1-6, with 7 bases matching TRBD1. Germline lookup yields CDR1 SGHTS and CDR2 YDEGEE. This CDR3 is built from 17 residues. J was trimmed by 8 bases and V by 0 bases; bases with no gene match: 11.

The rearrangement links TRBV10-1 to TRBJ1-1; perhaps TRBD1 as D (5 bases). V dropped 2 bases and J dropped 2 bases, with 12 bases sitting between them. This CDR3 is 15 amino acids long. Germline CDR1 WNHNN, CDR2 SYGVQD (reference sequence). The CDR3 DNA reads as TGCGCCAGCAGTGAGGTGGAGGGGAGAAACACTGAAGCTTTCTTT. Translating it yields CASSEVEGRNTEAFF.

The chain recombines TRBV18 with TRBJ1-1; D is unresolved. Germline lookup yields CDR1 KGHSH and CDR2 LQKENI. The CDR3 sequence is 15 residues long. Trimming removed 3 bases from V and 2 bases from J, with 13 bases in between. In DNA form, the CDR3 reads TGTGCCAGCTCACCTACGGAGGCAAGAAACACTGAAGCTTTCTTT. Amino acids: CASSPTEARNTEAFF.

The rearrangement links TRBV4-1 to TRBJ2-7; perhaps TRBD2 as D (7 bases). The germline gives CDR1 MGHRA, CDR2 YSYEKL. This CDR3 contains 15 residues. V was trimmed by 1 base and J by 3 bases, leaving 13 bases between them. The CDR3 here is CASSQVRGAGYEQYF. The CDR3 DNA follows: TGCGCCAGCAGCCAAGTCCGGGGGGCGGGCTACGAGCAGTACTTC.

The chain is built from TRBV10-2 and TRBJ2-7, with TRBD2 matching over 7 bases. Germline CDR1 reads WSHSY; CDR2 reads SAAADI. Trimming took 0 bases from V and 4 from J; bases not matched to a gene: 6. This CDR3 contains 15 residues. This CDR3 reads CASSESSGAGYEQYF. CDR3 sequence (DNA): TGCGCCAGCAGTGAGTCTTCGGGAGCGGGATACGAGCAGTACTTC.

The gene calls are TRBV5-5 and TRBJ2-1; TRBD2 is a possible D gene (6 bases). The CDR3 totals 15 residues. V gave up 2 bases and J gave up 0 bases, with 9 bases separating them. The V gene's germline CDR1 is SGHKS and CDR2 YYEKEE (reference sequence). The CDR3 DNA reads TGTGCCAGCAGCTTACGGGGGAGCTCCTACAATGAGCAGTTCTTC. Amino acids: CASSLRGSSYNEQFF.

This chain connects TRBV2 to TRBJ1-1, with TRBD1 as a possible D gene (5 bases). This CDR3 region has 15 residues. V was clipped by 4 bases and J by 4 bases, with 16 bases between them. The V gene's germline CDR1 is SNHLY and CDR2 FYNNEI. The CDR3 region is CASSGLVQGGTEAFF. CDR3 in DNA: TGTGCCAGCAGTGGGTTAGTTCAGGGCGGCACTGAAGCTTTCTTT.

This chain joins TRBV5-1 and TRBJ1-1; a possible D gene is TRBD1 (5 bases). The length of the CDR3 is 14 residues. CDR1 is SGHRS and CDR2 is YFSETQ in the germline V gene. The V and J ends lost 0 bases and 1 base respectively, with 7 bases between them. The CDR3 nucleotides read TGCGCCAGCAGCTTGGGCAGGGCGAACACTGAAGCTTTCTTT. This encodes CASSLGRANTEAFF.

The rearrangement links TRBV2 to TRBJ1-2, with 10 nucleotides matching TRBD1. The germline V gene encodes CDR1 SNHLY and CDR2 FYNNEI. This CDR3 region has 14 residues. Unmatched junction bases numbered 8, after V lost 6 bases and J lost 7 bases. This chain's CDR3 is CASRGTGALGGYTF. The CDR3 DNA reads as TGTGCCAGCAGAGGGACAGGGGCTTTGGGTGGCTACACCTTC.

This clone was recorded a few times. The chain carries TRBV6-6 and TRBJ2-7; D possibly corresponds to TRBD1 (6 bases). The CDR3 loop spans 13 amino acids. Germline CDR1 is MNHNY and CDR2 is SVGAGI (reference sequence). Between the trimmed V and J ends, which lost 7 bases and 8 bases, there was a span of 18 bases. The CDR3 here is CASTPSEGDQQYF. The CDR3 bases are TGTGCCAGCACCCCCTCTGAGGGGGATCAGCAGTACTTC.

The chain uses TRBV25-1 and TRBJ2-3; 8 bases are shared with TRBD2. Looked up from germline, CDR1 is MGHDK and CDR2 is SYGVNS. V gave up 7 bases and J gave up 0 bases; unmatched junction bases: 9. This CDR3 comprises 16 residues. The DNA for the CDR3 is TGTGCCAGCACTACCGGGGCTAGCGGGAGCACAGATACGCAGTATTTT. This translates into CASTTGASGSTDTQYF. Full variable domain (missing parts from reference TRBV25-1 and TRBJ2-3): EADIYQTPRYLVIGTGKKITLECSQTMGHDKMYWYQQDPGMELHLIHYSYGVNSTEKGDLSSESTVSRIRTEHFPLTLESARPSHTSQYLCASTTGASGSTDTQYFGPGTRLTVL.

The J gene is TRBJ1-2, the V gene TRBV28; TRBD1 agrees at 7 bases. This CDR3 is 14 amino acids long. Germline assignment: CDR1 MDHEN and CDR2 SYDVKM. V was pared by 5 bases and J by 8 bases, with 11 bases of the junction left unmatched. The CDR3 loop reads CASSLNRGPQGYTF. The CDR3 DNA reads as TGTGCCAGCAGTCTAAACAGGGGCCCACAGGGCTACACCTTC.

The CDR3: CAIKYNYNEQFF. The CDR3 DNA reads as TGTGCCATCAAGTACAACTACAATGAGCAGTTCTTC. The chain links TRBV10-3 to TRBJ2-1; no clear D. Trimming removed 7 bases at V and 3 bases at J, with 7 bases between. CDR3 length: 12 residues. The germline CDR1 and CDR2 sequences are ENHRY and SYGVKD.

The chain recombines TRBV27 with TRBJ1-2; D not resolved. The CDR3 spans 16 residues. Germline-derived CDR1 and CDR2 are MNHEY and SMNVEV (reference sequence). V shed 0 bases and J shed 6 bases, with 17 bases lying between them. The CDR3 nucleotides are TGTGCCAGCAGTTTATCGACTACCGTAACAGCAAATGGCTACACCTTC. It yields the protein CASSLSTTVTANGYTF.

This chain joins TRBV6-6 and TRBJ1-2; 7 nucleotides match TRBD1. The CDR3 consists of 14 residues. The V gene's germline CDR1 is MNHNY and CDR2 SVGAGI (reference sequence). The V and J ends lost 6 bases and 5 bases, in that order; junction bases with no gene match: 9. CDR3 protein: CASSSQGVRYGYTF. The DNA for the CDR3 is TGTGCCAGCAGCTCCCAGGGGGTCCGTTATGGCTACACCTTC.

This clone has a handful of counts. This sequence joins TRBV27 and TRBJ1-5; TRBD1 matches at 9 bases. V was clipped by 1 base and J by 5 bases; unmatched bases: 6. Per germline, CDR1 MNHEY and CDR2 SMNVEV (reference sequence). The CDR3 consists of 16 residues. CDR3 loop: CASSLYGTGRHQPQHF. CDR3 in DNA: TGTGCCAGCAGTTTATACGGGACAGGGCGGCATCAGCCCCAGCATTTT.

The chain carries TRBV7-8 and TRBJ1-5; D remains ambiguous. The ends were cut back, 0 bases at V and 4 bases at J, with 4 bases in the middle. Germline CDR1 reads SGHVS; CDR2 reads FQNEAQ. This CDR3 comprises 13 residues. CDR3 nucleotides: TGTGCCAGCAGCTTAGCCCTGAATCAGCCCCAGCATTTT. As protein: CASSLALNQPQHF.

The rearrangement uses TRBV11-2 and TRBJ2-1, with TRBD2 matching over 15 bases. V dropped 5 bases and J dropped 5; count of bases not matched to a gene: 10. CDR3 size: 18 residues. Germline values: CDR1 SGHAT, CDR2 FQNNGV. The CDR3 nucleotides read TGTGCCAGCAGCGCCAGGACTAGCGGGGGGGGCCCCCACAATGAGCAGTTCTTC. Its protein product is CASSARTSGGGPHNEQFF.

The CDR3 loop reads CASSEGLAGETLTNTGELFF. CDR3 DNA: TGTGCCAGCAGTGAGGGGCTAGCGGGGGAAACCCTCACGAACACCGGGGAGCTGTTTTTT. The rearrangement links TRBV2 to TRBJ2-2; 10 nucleotides line up with TRBD2. V trimming: 3 bases; J trimming: 0 bases; junction bases outside the gene matches: 13. This CDR3 is built from 20 residues. CDR1 and CDR2 from the germline V gene are SNHLY and FYNNEI.